This T cell receptor (beta chain) was recovered during a study of T cell responses to AZD1222 COVID-19 vaccine. Here immunoSEQ multiplex PCR was the method, and the copy in TCRdb shows in-frame clones only, minus some. Among about 150,000 clones listed, approximately 93% were seen once. V gave up 0 bases and J gave up 0 bases, with 16 bases separating them. CDR1 and CDR2 (germline): SGHKS, YYEKEE (reference sequence). This CDR3 region has 17 residues. V gene TRBV5-5 combines with J gene TRBJ2-7; TRBD2 is a possible D gene (6 bases). The material sequenced was peripheral blood, taken on day 0 of AZD1222 vaccination. The source of this sequence is an adult in good health. DNA for the CDR3: TGTGCCAGCAGCTTGGCAGGTACACTAGCCATCTCCTACGAGCAGTACTTC. Translated, it gives CASSLAGTLAISYEQYF.